This T cell receptor beta chain was found in a study of response to subunit inactivated influenza vaccine. Study results and limitations: Authors suggested each seasonal flu vaccination may recruit only limited numbers of new T cells.

CDR3 length: 14 residues. Deletions cut 4 bases from V and 0 bases from J, with 10 bases between. Germline V gives CDR1 SGHRS, CDR2 YFSETQ. This clonotype was recorded many times. As yet, its antigen is unknown. TCRdb processed the RT-PCR reads anew with MiXCR; each CDR3 protein has one entry. The data hold 560,000 or so distinct CDR3 sequences, with 7.6% observed a single time. The TCR was taken from a man aged 50-75 years who received an inactivated influenza vaccine. The J gene is TRBJ1-1, the V gene TRBV5-1; possible D gene TRBD1, 5 bases. The sequencing here drew on PBMCs from blood, taken around 25 months after vaccination. CDR3 protein: CASSSQGLNTEAFF. Written as DNA, the CDR3 is TGCGCCAGCAGCAGTCAGGGTTTGAACACTGAAGCTTTCTTT.